These 19 T cell receptor beta chains originate from one sample sequenced in a study of Graves' ophthalmopathy and Graves' hyperthyroidism. Using RNA transcripts, the TCR beta CDR3 regions were amplified. An initial RT-PCR round employing HTBI primers preceded a second-round multiplex PCR. MiXCR, run by TCRdb on the multiplex PCR reads, gives a single entry per CDR3 protein. The sample includes over a million distinct CDR3 sequences, 35% to 40% seen only once; the top ten take over 8.5%. The sequencing input was peripheral blood or thyroid tissue (not recorded which). The receptors shown here come from an adult man with Graves' hyperthyroidism.

Ten or more counts support this clonotype. V usage is TRBV7-9 and J usage is TRBJ1-2, with TRBD1 matching over 7 bases. Losses at the gene ends were 5 bases for V and 3 bases for J; bases not matched to a gene: 6. Germline CDR1 and CDR2: SEHNR and FQNEAQ (reference sequence). The CDR3 length is 14 residues. The CDR3 region has the DNA TGTGCCAGCAGCGGACAGGTTAGAGACTATGGCTACACCTTC. It codes for CASSGQVRDYGYTF.

The chain is built from TRBV7-7 and TRBJ2-7, with D possibly matching TRBD1 (5 bases). Germline loops: CDR1 SSHAT, CDR2 FNYEAQ (reference sequence). With 5 bases removed from V and 8 bases from J, the gap between germline ends came to 13 bases. The CDR3 spans 12 residues. CDR3: CASSVQGSQQYF. The CDR3 DNA is TGTGCCAGCAGCGTGCAGGGAAGTCAGCAGTACTTC.

In its sample, this clonotype was seen many times. This chain connects TRBV29-1 to TRBJ1-2; D gene ambiguous. The V end was cut by 1 base, the J end by 4 bases, with 19 bases between. Germline values: CDR1 SQVTM, CDR2 ANQGSEA. The CDR3 spans 16 residues. CDR3 DNA: TGCAGCGTTGAAGGTCGGGCAGGACGGCTAGGCTATGGCTACACCTTC. Its protein product is CSVEGRAGRLGYGYTF.

This chain connects TRBV4-3 to TRBJ1-5, with no clear D. The CDR3 runs 15 residues. Germline CDR1 is LGHNA and CDR2 is YSLEER. V dropped 0 bases and J dropped 4 bases, with 10 bases sitting between them. The CDR3 nucleotides are TGCGCCAGCAGCCAAGATGGAGCAAAAAATCAGCCCCAGCATTTT. Amino acid sequence: CASSQDGAKNQPQHF.

This clonotype has a count of ten or more. The V call is TRBV7-9, the J call TRBJ2-5; no firm D call. Trimming cost V 1 base and J 2 bases, with 8 bases left between them. This CDR3 region has 14 residues. CDR1 and CDR2 (germline): SEHNR, FQNEAQ (reference sequence). DNA of the CDR3: TGTGCCAGCAGCTTAGTCCCGGAACAAGAGACCCAGTACTTC. Amino acids: CASSLVPEQETQYF. The full variable domain, its missing parts supplied by reference TRBV7-9 and TRBJ2-5, is DTGVSQNPRHKITKRGQNVTFRCDPISEHNRLYWYRQTLGQGPEFLTYFQNEAQLEKSRLLSDRFSAERPKGSFSTLEIQRTEQGDSAMYLCASSLVPEQETQYFGPGTRLLVL.

This clonotype was recorded a few times. The chain combines TRBV12-3 or TRBV12-4 with TRBJ1-6; the match to TRBD1 covers 10 bases. The CDR3 spans 17 residues. V gave up 3 bases and J gave up 10 bases; unmatched junction bases: 12. The CDR3 protein is CASSFSSGTGAGSPLHF. The CDR3 DNA reads as TGTGCCAGCAGTTTCTCCTCCGGGACAGGGGCTGGATCACCCCTCCACTTT.

This clonotype was observed a handful of times. The chain has TRBV6-5 and TRBJ1-2, with 10 bases lining up with TRBD1. The V gene end was trimmed by 8 bases and the J gene end by 3 bases; junction bases not matched to a gene: 3. CDR1 and CDR2 (germline): MNHEY, SVGAGI. The length of the CDR3 is 13 residues. CDR3 residues: CASGDRGDYGYTF. The CDR3 nucleotides read TGTGCCAGCGGGGACAGGGGCGACTATGGCTACACCTTC.

The rearrangement joins TRBV7-9 to TRBJ2-7; possible D gene TRBD2, 5 bases. This CDR3 contains 14 residues. Germline CDR1 SEHNR, CDR2 FQNEAQ (reference sequence). Trimming removed 6 bases from V and 5 bases from J, with 17 bases in between. The CDR3 DNA reads TGTGCCAGCAGTCTCCGAGTTGGAGGCGACGAGCAGTACTTC. This translates into CASSLRVGGDEQYF. Supplemented by reference TRBV7-9 and TRBJ2-7, the full variable domain reads DTGVSQNPRHKITKRGQNVTFRCDPISEHNRLYWYRQTLGQGPEFLTYFQNEAQLEKSRLLSDRFSAERPKGSFSTLEIQRTEQGDSAMYLCASSLRVGGDEQYFGPGTRLTVT.

This clonotype was detected a few times. The chain has TRBV6-2 or TRBV6-3 and TRBJ1-1, with D perhaps matching TRBD1 (5 bases). V was shortened by 7 bases and J by 1 base, with 16 bases between the two germline ends. There are 15 residues in the CDR3. Germline V gives CDR1 MNHEY, CDR2 SVGEGT. The CDR3 nucleotides read TGTGCCAGCACCAACGGGGGACGCGGGAACACTGAAGCTTTCTTT. Translating gives CASTNGGRGNTEAFF.

Ten or more counts support this clonotype. CDR3 in DNA: TGTGCCAGCAGGCGGACAGGGGGATATGGCTACACCTTC. This sequence encodes CASRRTGGYGYTF. This rearrangement joins TRBV12-3 or TRBV12-4 to TRBJ1-2; 10 bases fit TRBD1. The CDR3 extends over 13 amino acids. V was pared by 6 bases and J by 5 bases, with 3 bases of the junction left unmatched.

This clonotype was found a few times. J is TRBJ2-2 and V is TRBV5-1; weak D call: TRBD1 (6 bases). This CDR3 comprises 15 residues. CDR1 and CDR2 (germline): SGHRS, YFSETQ. V shed 2 bases and J shed 3 bases, with 11 bases lying between them. CDR3 sequence reads: CASSLTGTHTGELFF. CDR3 coding DNA: TGCGCCAGCAGCTTAACAGGGACCCACACCGGGGAGCTGTTTTTT. Combining the CDR3 with reference TRBV5-1 and TRBJ2-2 gives the whole variable domain KAGVTQTPRYLIKTRGQQVTLSCSPISGHRSVSWYQQTPGQGLQFLFEYFSETQRNKGNFPGRFSGRQFSNSRSEMNVSTLELGDSALYLCASSLTGTHTGELFFGEGSRLTVL.

This clonotype was found many times. This sequence joins TRBV29-1 and TRBJ1-2; unclear D gene. Germline CDR1 is SQVTM and CDR2 is ANQGSEA. The CDR3 loop spans 15 amino acids. V lost 0 bases and J 0 bases, leaving 11 bases between the germline ends. The CDR3: CSVEDYRPTNYGYTF. As DNA, the CDR3 is TGCAGCGTTGAAGATTACAGACCTACTAACTATGGCTACACCTTC.

This chain joins TRBV2 and TRBJ2-2, with TRBD2 matching 8 bases. CDR1 and CDR2 (germline): SNHLY, FYNNEI. V lost 5 bases and J lost 0; bases outside the gene matches: 5. The CDR3 has 16 amino acids. The CDR3 nucleotides are TGTGCCAGCAGTTTCCTAGCGGGTTCGAACACCGGGGAGCTGTTTTTT. Residues: CASSFLAGSNTGELFF.

This clonotype was observed at least ten times. This sequence joins TRBV7-8 and TRBJ1-2; D is unclear. The CDR3 runs 14 residues. The V gene lost 5 bases and the J gene lost 4 bases, with 14 bases spanning the gap. Looked up from germline, CDR1 is SGHVS and CDR2 is FQNEAQ. The CDR3 reads CASSPDPGIYGYTF. The CDR3 DNA reads as TGTGCCAGCAGCCCAGACCCGGGGATCTATGGCTACACCTTC.

The gene calls are TRBV10-3 and TRBJ1-6; D not resolved. Germline-derived CDR1 and CDR2 are ENHRY and SYGVKD. This CDR3 has 16 residues. Trimming took off 0 bases at V and 9 bases at J, with 15 bases between the two ends. DNA for the CDR3: TGTGCCATCAGTGAGTCGGCCAGTCCTGGGGTTTCACCCCTCCACTTT. Translation: CAISESASPGVSPLHF.

A few counts support this clonotype. The chain employs TRBV7-9 and TRBJ1-2; 8 bases line up with TRBD1. This CDR3 is built from 14 residues. The trim removed 2 bases at V and 7 bases at J, leaving 6 bases unmatched. The germline gives CDR1 SEHNR, CDR2 FQNEAQ (reference sequence). The CDR3 coding sequence is TGTGCCAGCAGCTTATTAGCAGGGGGCTTTGGCTACACCTTC. Translating it yields CASSLLAGGFGYTF.

This clonotype was picked up a small number of times. V usage is TRBV10-3 and J usage is TRBJ2-7, with TRBD1 matching over 9 bases. Germline V gene data show CDR1 as ENHRY and CDR2 as SYGVKD. V lost 1 base, J lost 3 bases, and 10 bases stayed unmatched. The CDR3 runs 17 residues. Written as DNA, the CDR3 is TGTGCCATCAGTGAGTTTTGGACAGGGGTTCCCCACTACGAGCAGTACTTC. It specifies CAISEFWTGVPHYEQYF.

Turning to this clonotype: A much larger clone differs by one base, so this may be a read error. This chain uses TRBV10-3 with TRBJ1-4; no clear D. Germline CDR1 is ENHRY and CDR2 is SYGVKD. This CDR3 has 12 residues. Written as DNA, the CDR3 is TGTGCCACCAGTGATCCCAGGGAAAAACTGTTTTTT. It specifies CATSDPREKLFF.

This chain links TRBV29-1 with TRBJ1-3; D call uncertain. The CDR3 totals 14 residues. The germline V gene encodes CDR1 SQVTM and CDR2 ANQGSEA. V dropped 5 bases and J dropped 0 bases, with 11 bases sitting between them. The CDR3 region has the DNA TGCAGCGTTCAGCCGTACTCCTCTGGAAACACCATATATTTT. Encoded protein: CSVQPYSSGNTIYF.